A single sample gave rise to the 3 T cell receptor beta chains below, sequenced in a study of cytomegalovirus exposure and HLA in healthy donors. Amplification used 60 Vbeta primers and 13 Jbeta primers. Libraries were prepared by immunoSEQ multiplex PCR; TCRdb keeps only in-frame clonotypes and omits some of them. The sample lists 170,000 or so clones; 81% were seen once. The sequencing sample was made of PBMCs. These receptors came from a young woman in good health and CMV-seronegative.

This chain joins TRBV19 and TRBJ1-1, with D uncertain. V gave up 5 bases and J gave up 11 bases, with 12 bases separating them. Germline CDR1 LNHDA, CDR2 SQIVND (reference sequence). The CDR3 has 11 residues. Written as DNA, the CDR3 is TGTGCCAGTAGTTATCGGGTGGTGGCTTTCTTT. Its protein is CASSYRVVAFF.

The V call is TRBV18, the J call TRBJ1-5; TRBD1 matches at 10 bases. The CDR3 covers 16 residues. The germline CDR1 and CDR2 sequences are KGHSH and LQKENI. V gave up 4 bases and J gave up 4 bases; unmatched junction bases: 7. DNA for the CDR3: TGTGCCAGCTCACGGACAGGGGGTAGGGGAAATCAGCCCCAGCATTTT. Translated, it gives CASSRTGGRGNQPQHF.

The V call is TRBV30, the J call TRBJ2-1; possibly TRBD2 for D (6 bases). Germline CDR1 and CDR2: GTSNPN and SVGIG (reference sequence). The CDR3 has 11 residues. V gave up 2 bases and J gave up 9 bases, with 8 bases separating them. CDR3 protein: CAWSNGGEQFF. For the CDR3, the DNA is TGTGCCTGGAGTAACGGGGGTGAGCAGTTCTTC.